Below, 29 T cell receptor beta chains from the same sample are listed, as sequenced in a study of shared clonotypes between healthy human individuals (dated by TCRdb to the early 2020s). The library relied on the immunoSEQ multiplex PCR assay. TCRdb's version of the immuneACCESS table is confined to in-frame rearrangements and falls short of the full clone set. An unresolved V gene accounts for under half of the shortfall where checked; the remainder is of unknown origin. For this sample there are roughly 500,000 clones; 75% to 85% appear just once. The ten biggest clones cover 13% of the sample. Sequencing used PBMCs. These receptors came from a woman between 40 and 55 years old in good health. Some clones in this sample may be carry-over from other donors' samples.

The CDR3: CASSLAAGSYGYTF. CDR3 DNA sequence: TGCGCCAGCAGCTTGGCTGCAGGGAGCTATGGCTACACCTTC. The rearrangement links TRBV5-1 to TRBJ1-2; maybe TRBD1 (5 bases). CDR3 length: 14 residues. V shed 0 bases and J shed 4 bases, with 10 bases lying between them. Germline V gives CDR1 SGHRS, CDR2 YFSETQ.

The V and J genes are TRBV19 and TRBJ2-6, with 11 bases identical to TRBD1. The germline V gene has CDR1 LNHDA and CDR2 SQIVND (reference sequence). J gave up 4 bases and V 7 bases, and 6 bases lay outside the gene matches. The length of the CDR3 is 16 residues. The CDR3 spells CASTGDRGTGANVLTF. The CDR3 DNA reads as TGTGCCAGTACCGGGGACAGGGGGACCGGGGCCAACGTCCTGACTTTC.

The chain employs TRBV30 and TRBJ2-5; D is undetermined. In germline, CDR1 is GTSNPN, CDR2 SVGIG (reference sequence). The CDR3 loop spans 12 amino acids. V lost 0 bases and J lost 5, with 7 bases in between. The CDR3 reads CAWSVIGETQYF. CDR3 coding DNA: TGTGCCTGGAGTGTAATCGGGGAGACCCAGTACTTC.

This chain links TRBV6-5 with TRBJ1-1; no definite D call. The CDR3 extends over 14 amino acids. Germline V gene sequence: CDR1 MNHEY, CDR2 SVGAGI. The V and J ends lost 3 bases and 5 bases respectively, with 13 bases between them. CDR3 sequence: CASSYGSGRTEAFF. In DNA, the CDR3 is TGTGCCAGCAGTTATGGGAGTGGCCGGACTGAAGCTTTCTTT.

This sequence joins TRBV10-3 and TRBJ2-7; TRBD1 matches at 8 bases. The germline V gene has CDR1 ENHRY and CDR2 SYGVKD. The CDR3 consists of 14 residues. V was clipped by 6 bases and J by 2 bases; unmatched bases: 6. In nucleotides, the CDR3 is TGTGCCATCAGGGCGGACAGGGATGCCTACGAGCAGTACTTC. Its protein product is CAIRADRDAYEQYF.

The rearrangement joins TRBV5-5 to TRBJ2-7; D unclear. The CDR3 is 14 residues long. CDR1 and CDR2 (germline): SGHKS, YYEKEE (reference sequence). Trimming cost V 2 bases and J 3 bases, with 12 bases left between them. Here the CDR3 reads CASSFQVSHYEQYF. The CDR3 nucleotides are TGTGCCAGCAGCTTTCAAGTTTCCCACTACGAGCAGTACTTC.

This clone has a single count. This sequence joins TRBV30 and TRBJ2-1, with D possibly TRBD2 on 6 matching bases. This CDR3 has 12 residues. Germline assignment: CDR1 GTSNPN and CDR2 SVGIG (reference sequence). The V end lost 5 bases, the J end lost 8 bases, and 13 bases lay between the germline ends. The CDR3 loop is CAWAHSGDEQFF. The CDR3 DNA follows: TGTGCCTGGGCCCATTCGGGGGATGAGCAGTTCTTC.

The chain couples TRBV7-9 to TRBJ2-3; 7 nucleotides agree with TRBD2. Trimming took 7 bases from V and 5 from J; bases not matched to a gene: 9. Germline values: CDR1 SEHNR, CDR2 FQNEAQ (reference sequence). This CDR3 spans 14 amino acids. Here the CDR3 DNA reads TGTGCCAGCAACCCAGACACTAGCGAAGATACGCAGTATTTT. It specifies CASNPDTSEDTQYF.

This clone has only one observation. The chain couples TRBV6-4 to TRBJ2-2, with TRBD2 matching 7 bases. The V and J ends lost 6 bases and 4 bases, in that order; junction bases with no gene match: 5. Germline CDR1 MRHNA, CDR2 SNTAGT. The CDR3 consists of 14 residues. CDR3 region: CASRRLAGTGELFF. The CDR3 nucleotides read TGTGCCAGCAGGAGACTAGCAGGCACCGGGGAGCTGTTTTTT.

The rearrangement links TRBV4-2 to TRBJ2-1; TRBD2 aligns across 8 bases. This CDR3 is built from 16 residues. The J segment lost 0 bases and the V segment lost 6 bases, leaving 7 bases of the junction unmatched. Germline V gene data show CDR1 as LGHNA and CDR2 as YNFKEQ. Here the CDR3 reads CASRPTSVSSYNEQFF. In DNA form, the CDR3 reads TGTGCCAGCAGGCCGACTAGCGTATCCTCCTACAATGAGCAGTTCTTC.

This clone has at least ten counts. CDR3 coding DNA: TGTGCCAGCAGCTTGGATCCCGGACCCCAGGTGAATGAGCAGTTCTTC. This translates into CASSLDPGPQVNEQFF. This rearrangement joins TRBV5-4 to TRBJ2-1; no reliable D call. The CDR3 covers 16 residues. Trimming removed 0 bases at V and 7 bases at J, with 17 bases between. Germline V lookup: CDR1 SGHNT, CDR2 YYREEE (reference sequence).

This chain uses TRBV27 with TRBJ1-1; D possibly corresponds to TRBD1 (5 bases). The V and J ends lost 3 bases and 1 base respectively, with 9 bases between them. The CDR3 runs 14 residues. Looked up from germline, CDR1 is MNHEY and CDR2 is SMNVEV (reference sequence). This chain's CDR3 is CASSFAGTNTEAFF. CDR3 bases: TGTGCCAGCAGTTTCGCAGGGACGAACACTGAAGCTTTCTTT.

J is TRBJ1-3 and V is TRBV7-8, with 8 bases lining up with TRBD1. This CDR3 spans 18 amino acids. V was clipped by 4 bases and J by 1 base; unmatched bases: 12. The V gene's germline CDR1 is SGHVS and CDR2 FQNEAQ. In DNA, the CDR3 is TGTGCCAGCAGCTCGGCAGGGGGCGTAAGATTGTCTGGAAACACCATATATTTT. As protein: CASSSAGGVRLSGNTIYF.

This chain joins TRBV7-9 and TRBJ2-3; TRBD2 is a possible D gene (6 bases). This CDR3 comprises 16 residues. Germline V gives CDR1 SEHNR, CDR2 FQNEAQ (reference sequence). The V gene lost 4 bases and the J gene lost 4 bases, with 18 bases spanning the gap. CDR3 residues: CASSSPVGRGSDTQYF. DNA for the CDR3: TGTGCCAGCAGCTCGCCTGTCGGGAGAGGGTCAGATACGCAGTATTTT. The variable domain in full, completed from reference TRBV7-9 and TRBJ2-3, reads DTGVSQNPRHKITKRGQNVTFRCDPISEHNRLYWYRQTLGQGPEFLTYFQNEAQLEKSRLLSDRFSAERPKGSFSTLEIQRTEQGDSAMYLCASSSPVGRGSDTQYFGPGTRLTVL.

The genes are TRBV18 and TRBJ1-5; possibly TRBD1 for D (5 bases). Looked up from germline, CDR1 is KGHSH and CDR2 is LQKENI. The V gene lost 2 bases and the J gene lost 0 bases, with 14 bases spanning the gap. This CDR3 is built from 17 residues. The CDR3 region has the DNA TGTGCCAGCTCACCAGCAAGAGGGGCCGATAGCAATCAGCCCCAGCATTTT. The encoded protein is CASSPARGADSNQPQHF.

CDR3 nucleotides: TGTGCCAGCAGTTTGGGGGGGGCCCTAAGCAATGAGCAGTTCTTC. Protein product: CASSLGGALSNEQFF. The chain links TRBV27 to TRBJ2-1; D might be TRBD2 (7 bases). V lost 3 bases and J 6 bases, leaving 15 bases between the germline ends. Looked up from germline, CDR1 is MNHEY and CDR2 is SMNVEV (reference sequence). This CDR3 has 15 amino acids.

The V gene is TRBV11-3, the J gene TRBJ2-2; 8 positions agree with TRBD2. There are 15 residues in the CDR3. Germline values: CDR1 SGHNT, CDR2 YENEEA. J lost 7 bases, V lost 1 base, and 5 bases had no gene match. CDR3 nucleotide sequence: TGTGCCAGCAGCTTAGGGACTAGCAATAACGGGGAGCTGTTTTTT. It yields the protein CASSLGTSNNGELFF.

This clone was seen only a few times. The rearrangement joins TRBV5-1 to TRBJ2-1; TRBD1 aligns across 10 bases. With V trimmed by 5 bases and J by 8 bases, 4 bases remained unmatched. The V gene's germline CDR1 is SGHRS and CDR2 YFSETQ. The CDR3 loop spans 13 amino acids. The CDR3 DNA is TGCGCCAGCAGGACAGGGGGCCTAGATGAGCAGTTCTTC. It translates to CASRTGGLDEQFF.

This chain joins TRBV30 and TRBJ2-3, with TRBD1 matching over 8 bases. CDR3 size: 14 residues. Trimming removed 3 bases from V and 0 bases from J; junction bases left unmatched: 2. Germline values: CDR1 GTSNPN, CDR2 SVGIG (reference sequence). The CDR3 spells CAWRRDRSTDTQYF. The DNA for the CDR3 is TGTGCCTGGAGGAGGGACAGGAGCACAGATACGCAGTATTTT.

The chain links TRBV28 to TRBJ1-5, with D maybe TRBD1 (6 bases). CDR1 is MDHEN and CDR2 is SYDVKM in the germline V gene. The CDR3 length is 13 residues. Trimming stripped 7 bases from V and 7 bases from J, with 14 bases between. The CDR3: CASIRGGGQPQHF. The CDR3 nucleotides are TGTGCCAGCATCAGAGGTGGGGGCCAGCCCCAGCATTTT.

This rearrangement joins TRBV2 to TRBJ2-5; D may be TRBD2 (6 bases). Germline V CDR1 and CDR2: SNHLY, FYNNEI. The CDR3 sequence is 14 residues long. V was clipped by 4 bases and J by 5 bases, with 14 bases between them. The CDR3 coding sequence is TGTGCCAGCAGTGGAGGAGGGCAGCCGGAGACCCAGTACTTC. Translated: CASSGGGQPETQYF.

V is TRBV29-1 and J is TRBJ1-3; the D is unclear. CDR1 is SQVTM, CDR2 ANQGSEA, per germline. The CDR3 covers 13 residues. Trimming removed 4 bases from V and 0 bases from J, with 7 bases in between. The CDR3 coding sequence is TGCAGCGTTGTTCGCGACTCTGGAAACACCATATATTTT. Its protein product is CSVVRDSGNTIYF. Using reference TRBV29-1 and TRBJ1-3 for the parts outside the CDR3, the full variable domain is SAVISQKPSRDICQRGTSLTIQCQVDSQVTMMFWYRQQPGQSLTLIATANQGSEATYESGFVIDKFPISRPNLTFSTLTVSNMSPEDSSIYLCSVVRDSGNTIYFGEGSWLTVV.

The chain links TRBV25-1 to TRBJ2-2, with D unresolved. V shed 6 bases and J shed 4 bases, with 9 bases lying between them. Germline loops: CDR1 MGHDK, CDR2 SYGVNS. This CDR3 has 13 residues. The CDR3 bases are TGTGCCAGCAGCCTGGGCCCCACCGGGGAGCTGTTTTTT. This codes for CASSLGPTGELFF.

This clone was found a few times. The rearrangement joins TRBV10-2 to TRBJ2-5, with D possibly being TRBD1 or TRBD2 (6 bases each). This CDR3 has 14 amino acids. With 2 bases removed from V and 11 bases from J, the gap between germline ends came to 18 bases. Germline values: CDR1 WSHSY, CDR2 SAAADI. This CDR3 is CASSETRGTFAQYF. Here the CDR3 DNA reads TGCGCCAGCAGTGAGACAAGGGGGACTTTCGCTCAGTACTTC.

There are a few counts of this clone. This sequence joins TRBV11-2 and TRBJ2-2; 8 bases are shared with TRBD2. Germline V gene lookup returns CDR1 SGHAT and CDR2 FQNNGV. CDR3 length: 16 residues. Trimming removed 4 bases from V and 4 bases from J; junction bases left unmatched: 8. The CDR3 bases are TGTGCCAGCAGCTCAACCTGGACTAGCAGCACCGGGGAGCTGTTTTTT. Its protein product is CASSSTWTSSTGELFF.

The chain recombines TRBV15 with TRBJ2-7; TRBD2 matches at 10 bases. The germline V gene encodes CDR1 LNHNV and CDR2 YYDKDF (reference sequence). Unmatched junction bases numbered 2, after V lost 0 bases and J lost 3 bases. The CDR3 runs 15 residues. CDR3 loop: CATSRDGTSVYEQYF. CDR3 nucleotides: TGTGCCACCAGCAGAGATGGGACTAGCGTCTACGAGCAGTACTTC. Using reference TRBV15 and TRBJ2-7 for the parts outside the CDR3, the full variable domain is DAMVIQNPRYQVTQFGKPVTLSCSQTLNHNVMYWYQQKSSQAPKLLFHYYDKDFNNEADTPDNFQSRRPNTSFCFLDIRSPGLGDTAMYLCATSRDGTSVYEQYFGPGTRLTVT.

The chain employs TRBV6-1 and TRBJ2-3, with 7 bases aligning to TRBD1. The CDR3 runs 15 residues. The J segment lost 6 bases and the V segment lost 2 bases, leaving 8 bases of the junction unmatched. CDR1 and CDR2 (germline): MNHNS, SASEGT. CDR3 sequence (DNA): TGTGCCAGCAGTGAAAGGGGGCCGGTGAGGGATACGCAGTATTTT. Protein product: CASSERGPVRDTQYF.

CDR3 protein: CASSFETADSTNTGELFF. DNA of the CDR3: TGTGCCAGCAGCTTCGAAACTGCGGACTCGACGAACACCGGGGAGCTGTTTTTT. The chain employs TRBV7-3 and TRBJ2-2, with TRBD2 as a possible D gene (5 bases). The CDR3 runs 18 residues. Per germline, CDR1 SGHTA and CDR2 FQGTGA. Trimming stripped 3 bases from V and 0 bases from J, with 17 bases between.

J is TRBJ2-6 and V is TRBV6-5, with a possible D match to TRBD2 (5 bases). This CDR3 spans 15 amino acids. The V gene's germline CDR1 is MNHEY and CDR2 SVGAGI. V lost 4 bases, J lost 5 bases, and 12 bases lay in between. The CDR3 DNA reads TGTGCCAGCAGTTCGGGGATTGGGCGGGCCAACGTCCTGACTTTC. Its protein product is CASSSGIGRANVLTF.